These 27 T cell receptor beta chains came from one sample sequenced in a study of T cells in Graves' hyperthyroidism and ophthalmopathy (dated by TCRdb to the late 2010s). Preparation of the library involved multiplex PCR. Sequencing was performed on an Illumina HiSeq 2000. The TCR beta CDR3 regions were amplified from RNA transcripts. A first-round RT-PCR of the TCR CDR3 used the HTBI primer set with the Qiagen OneStep RT-PCR kit. TCRdb reran the public reads through fastp at Q25 and MiXCR, keeping productive beta chains. Rows with one shared CDR3 protein collapse into an entry with the most common genes and DNA. The sample table contains some 360,000 distinct CDR3 sequences; only one count was recorded for 18% of them. The ten largest clones represent roughly 16% of the sample. The sequenced material came from blood. All receptors derive from a woman in her 40s with Graves' ophthalmopathy.

This clonotype was found many times. J is TRBJ1-5 and V is TRBV28; D is undetermined. The CDR3 length is 13 residues. With 6 bases removed from V and 8 bases from J, the gap between germline ends came to 14 bases. Germline V gene lookup returns CDR1 MDHEN and CDR2 SYDVKM. The CDR3 here is CASRDLPGKPQHF. CDR3 coding DNA: TGTGCCAGCAGAGACCTCCCGGGGAAGCCCCAGCATTTT.

In its sample, this clonotype was seen many times. The rearrangement uses TRBV5-1 and TRBJ1-3; 7 nucleotides agree with TRBD1. The CDR3 has 15 amino acids. The germline V gene encodes CDR1 SGHRS and CDR2 YFSETQ. With V trimmed by 4 bases and J by 0 bases, 4 bases remained unmatched. The CDR3 nucleotides are TGCGCCAGCAGCCCGTACAGGGGCTCTGGAAACACCATATATTTT. As protein: CASSPYRGSGNTIYF.

In this sample, this clonotype turned up many times. The genes are TRBV9 and TRBJ2-5; D unresolved. This CDR3 is built from 14 residues. Between the trimmed V and J ends, which lost 1 base and 7 bases, there was a span of 14 bases. Germline V gives CDR1 SGDLS, CDR2 YYNGEE. The CDR3 region has the DNA TGTGCCAGCAGCGTAATGGACCGAGCTGGGACCCAGTACTTC. Translating gives CASSVMDRAGTQYF.

For the CDR3, the DNA is TGTGCCAGTGCTGTAGCGGGAGTGGGGCTGGAGCAGTACTTC. This encodes CASAVAGVGLEQYF. The chain recombines TRBV6-2 or TRBV6-3 with TRBJ2-7, with 9 bases lining up with TRBD2. The germline CDR1 and CDR2 sequences are MNHEY and SVGEGT. V was pared by 9 bases and J by 7 bases, with 13 bases of the junction left unmatched. This CDR3 has 14 amino acids.

This clonotype appeared many times. This chain connects TRBV29-1 to TRBJ2-1, with D possibly matching TRBD1 (5 bases). The CDR3 is 14 amino acids. V was pared by 3 bases and J by 3 bases, with 12 bases between. CDR1 and CDR2 (germline): SQVTM, ANQGSEA. The CDR3 bases are TGCAGCGTTGAGCTTGGCAGGGACTACAATGAGCAGTTCTTC. Its translation is CSVELGRDYNEQFF.

As regards this clonotype: A read error may produce the germline difference seen at one junction end. The chain is built from TRBV7-3 and TRBJ1-1; a possible D gene is TRBD1 (5 bases). Looked up from germline, CDR1 is SGHTA and CDR2 is FQGTGA. This CDR3 has 13 amino acids. CDR3 coding DNA: TGTGCCAGCAGCTTATCATTCCGGGGGTATTTAGTCTTT. Residues: CASSLSFRGYLVF.

The sample holds many counts of this clonotype. V is TRBV12-3 or TRBV12-4 and J is TRBJ2-2; D might be TRBD1 (6 bases). The CDR3 contains 15 residues. V lost 3 bases to trimming and J lost 3 bases, with 11 bases between them. This CDR3 is CASSLVGADTGELFF. The CDR3 bases are TGTGCCAGCAGTTTGGTGGGGGCAGACACCGGGGAGCTGTTTTTT.

This clonotype was seen many times. J is TRBJ2-5 and V is TRBV7-9; D is perhaps TRBD1 (5 bases). CDR1 SEHNR and CDR2 FQNEAQ come from the germline V gene (reference sequence). With 5 bases removed from V and 2 bases from J, the gap between germline ends came to 18 bases. The length of the CDR3 is 16 residues. The CDR3 loop reads CASSQFLVQGQETQYF. CDR3 nucleotides: TGTGCCAGCAGCCAGTTTTTAGTCCAGGGACAAGAGACCCAGTACTTC.

This sequence joins TRBV20-1 and TRBJ2-7, with 11 positions matching TRBD2. Germline CDR1 and CDR2: DFQATT and SNEGSKA (reference sequence). The V and J ends lost 5 bases and 0 bases, in that order; junction bases with no gene match: 9. This CDR3 has 16 amino acids. The CDR3 protein is CSAAGLAATSSYEQYF. In DNA form, the CDR3 reads TGCAGTGCTGCGGGACTAGCGGCCACCAGCTCCTACGAGCAGTACTTC.

In its sample, this clonotype was seen many times. The chain links TRBV6-2 or TRBV6-3 to TRBJ2-7; D possibly uses TRBD1 or TRBD2 (6 bases each). Germline V gene sequence: CDR1 MNHEY, CDR2 SVGEGT. V was pared by 6 bases and J by 1 base, with 16 bases between. The CDR3 extends over 15 amino acids. In nucleotides, the CDR3 is TGTGCCAGCAGGGCCCTCCGGGGGCGTTCCTACGAGCAGTACTTC. Amino acids: CASRALRGRSYEQYF.

In its sample, this clonotype was seen many times. This rearrangement joins TRBV28 to TRBJ2-7; D unclear. V was pared by 7 bases and J by 3 bases, with 22 bases between. The CDR3 is 16 amino acids. Germline V CDR1 and CDR2: MDHEN, SYDVKM. The CDR3 here is CASTATARAGVYEQYF. The CDR3 DNA reads as TGTGCCAGCACCGCGACGGCTCGGGCTGGGGTCTACGAGCAGTACTTC. Complete variable domain (other parts from reference TRBV28 and TRBJ2-7): DVKVTQSSRYLVKRTGEKVFLECVQDMDHENMFWYRQDPGLGLRLIYFSYDVKMKEKGDIPEGYSVSREKKERFSLILESASTNQTSMYLCASTATARAGVYEQYFGPGTRLTVT.

This clonotype has just a few counts. The junction shows a germline mismatch at one end, possibly a read error. The chain joins TRBV12-3 or TRBV12-4 to TRBJ1-1; D remains ambiguous. The CDR3 runs 14 residues. In DNA form, the CDR3 reads TGTGCCAGCAGTTTCCCGGGCCCAGACACTGAAGCTTCCTTT. Translated: CASSFPGPDTEASF.

The V call is TRBV6-1, the J call TRBJ1-5; D is possibly TRBD1 (6 bases). CDR1 is MNHNS and CDR2 is SASEGT in the germline V gene. CDR3 length: 14 residues. Trimming left V 6 bases short and J 4 bases short, with 13 bases between. Here the CDR3 reads CASRKLQGNQPQHF. In nucleotides, the CDR3 is TGTGCCAGCAGGAAGTTACAGGGTAATCAGCCCCAGCATTTT.

This clonotype was detected many times. The chain carries TRBV30 and TRBJ1-5; 7 nucleotides match TRBD1. CDR1 and CDR2 from the germline V gene are GTSNPN and SVGIG (reference sequence). The J segment lost 4 bases and the V segment lost 6 bases, leaving 9 bases of the junction unmatched. The CDR3 totals 14 residues. CDR3 sequence reads: CACSTLTGNQPQHF. CDR3 DNA sequence: TGTGCCTGCTCAACACTGACAGGGAATCAGCCCCAGCATTTT.

This clonotype was detected a few times. A much larger clone differs by one base, so this may be a read error. The CDR3 DNA is TGTGCCTGGTCGGTGGCACCGACCACCTGGGGCTACATCTTC. Amino acid sequence: CAWSVAPTTWGYIF. The V gene is TRBV30, the J gene TRBJ1-2; tentative D call: TRBD1 (5 bases). Germline lookup yields CDR1 GTSNPN and CDR2 SVGIG (reference sequence). The CDR3 covers 14 residues.

This clonotype was counted many times. The J gene is TRBJ1-2, the V gene TRBV28, with 9 bases aligning to TRBD1. Germline V CDR1 and CDR2: MDHEN, SYDVKM. The CDR3 sequence is 15 residues long. The ends lost 2 bases at V and 6 bases at J; junction bases unmatched: 7. The CDR3 sequence: CASSLLLQGANGYTF. In DNA, the CDR3 is TGTGCCAGCAGTTTACTCCTACAGGGGGCCAATGGCTACACCTTC.

The chain uses TRBV13 and TRBJ2-5; D gene ambiguous. Germline V lookup: CDR1 PRHDT, CDR2 FYEKMQ (reference sequence). This CDR3 is 13 amino acids long. V dropped 2 bases and J dropped 3 bases, with 7 bases sitting between them. CDR3 sequence reads: CASSLPHEETQYF. CDR3 nucleotide sequence: TGTGCCAGCAGCTTACCACACGAAGAGACCCAGTACTTC.

This clonotype has just a few counts. The chain links TRBV6-2 or TRBV6-3 to TRBJ1-1, with 8 bases fitting TRBD1. There are 15 residues in the CDR3. Germline values: CDR1 MNHEY, CDR2 SVGEGT. V was pared by 6 bases and J by 6 bases, with 12 bases of the junction left unmatched. The CDR3 reads CASRRETGVRAEAFF. The CDR3 DNA is TGTGCCAGCAGAAGGGAGACAGGGGTTCGGGCTGAAGCTTTCTTT.

The genes are TRBV30 and TRBJ1-5; D is unresolved. Looked up from germline, CDR1 is GTSNPN and CDR2 is SVGIG (reference sequence). Trimming stripped 0 bases from V and 12 bases from J, with 15 bases between. The CDR3 covers 13 residues. As DNA, the CDR3 is TGTGCCTGGAGTGTAGAAGGGCAAGGTCGCCAGCATTTT. This gives the protein CAWSVEGQGRQHF.

Many counts were recorded for this clonotype. An end of the junction does not agree with germline; a read error may underlie this. The chain uses TRBV6-1 and TRBJ2-6, with D perhaps TRBD1 or TRBD2 (5 bases each). This CDR3 has 15 amino acids. CDR1 MNHNS and CDR2 SASEGT come from the germline V gene. The CDR3 coding sequence is TGTGCCAGCAGTCTGACAGCCGCCGGGGCCGACGTCCTGACTTTC. Its protein product is CASSLTAAGADVLTF.

This clonotype was recorded many times. The chain has TRBV7-2 and TRBJ1-1, with 11 nucleotides matching TRBD1. The V segment lost 5 bases and the J segment 2 bases; nucleotides outside the gene matches: 7. Germline V lookup: CDR1 SGHTA, CDR2 FQGNSA. CDR3 length: 16 amino acids. The CDR3 protein is CASSPRTGGYNTEAFF. CDR3 DNA: TGTGCCAGCAGCCCACGGACAGGGGGCTATAACACTGAAGCTTTCTTT.

This clonotype was observed at least ten times. The chain uses TRBV12-3 or TRBV12-4 and TRBJ2-2; maybe TRBD2 (5 bases). CDR3 length equals 15 residues. V was pared by 2 bases and J by 10 bases, with 17 bases between. In DNA, the CDR3 is TGTGCCAGCAGTTTACCGGGATCCCTAGGAGTGGAGCTGTTTTTT. It is translated as CASSLPGSLGVELFF.

As to this clonotype: At one end the junction does not follow the germline gene, possibly because of a read error. J is TRBJ2-7 and V is TRBV12-3 or TRBV12-4, with 14 bases lining up with TRBD2. The CDR3 has 14 residues. The CDR3 nucleotides are TGTGCCAGCAGCTTCCCGGGACTAGCGGGAGCTTTGAACTTC. Translation gives CASSFPGLAGALNF.

This rearrangement joins TRBV27 to TRBJ1-2; D is unresolved. V was trimmed by 8 bases and J by 1 base, leaving 11 bases between them. Germline CDR1 reads MNHEY; CDR2 reads SMNVEV (reference sequence). The CDR3 is 13 amino acids. The CDR3 DNA sequence: TGTGCCAGCTGCGGAGGGAATAACTATGGCTACACCTTC. Its protein is CASCGGNNYGYTF.

There are many counts of this clonotype. V is TRBV12-3 or TRBV12-4 and J is TRBJ1-2; 7 bases match TRBD1. The CDR3 extends over 14 amino acids. J gave up 6 bases and V 3 bases, and 7 bases lay outside the gene matches. This CDR3 is CASSFRDSADGYTF. CDR3 bases: TGTGCCAGCAGTTTCCGGGACAGTGCGGATGGCTACACCTTC.

This clonotype was observed many times. The rearrangement joins TRBV6-1 to TRBJ1-3, with a possible D match to TRBD1 (5 bases). The CDR3 sequence is 14 residues long. Per the germline V gene, CDR1 is MNHNS and CDR2 is SASEGT. Trimming cost V 9 bases and J 2 bases, with 14 bases left between them. This chain's CDR3 is CASGGGAPGNTIYF. CDR3 DNA: TGTGCCAGTGGCGGAGGGGCTCCTGGAAACACCATATATTTT.

This clonotype was recorded at least ten times. The V gene is TRBV6-4, the J gene TRBJ2-2; weak D call: TRBD1 (6 bases). Germline values: CDR1 MRHNA, CDR2 SNTAGT. This CDR3 region has 17 residues. V was trimmed by 6 bases and J by 3 bases, leaving 20 bases between them. CDR3 residues: CASRLIPGVVDTGELFF. In DNA, the CDR3 is TGTGCCAGCAGACTGATTCCAGGGGTAGTGGACACCGGGGAGCTGTTTTTT.